A selection of T cell receptor beta chains follows, all from one sample in a study of cytomegalovirus exposure and HLA in healthy donors. Sequencing used immunoSEQ multiplex PCR; TCRdb keeps in-frame clones, though not all of them. The sample has 200,000 to 250,000 clones, about 80% seen once. Material for sequencing was PBMCs. The receptors derive from a man in his late teens or twenties in good health and CMV-seronegative. Each CDR3 is given with its conserved first and last residue. The D gene is left open where the match is weak. A row's size may be missing; if present it is once, few, many or a size class.

J	V	size	D	DNA	CDR3
TRBJ2-1	TRBV9	.	TRBD2	TGTGCCAGCAGCGTGTCTGCGGGAGCCTACAATGAGCAGTTCTTC	CASSVSAGAYNEQFF
TRBJ1-5	TRBV7-9	few	TRBD1	TGTGCCAGCAGCTTAGGGGGGACAGGTCATAAGCCCCAGCATTTT	CASSLGGTGHKPQHF
TRBJ2-3	TRBV9	.	.	TGTGCCAGCAGCGTGGAGATTGGCTCAGATACGCAGTATTTT	CASSVEIGSDTQYF
TRBJ2-2	TRBV19	.	.	TGTGCCAGTAGTATAGCGGGAACCGGGGAGCTGTTTTTT	CASSIAGTGELFF
TRBJ1-1	TRBV4-1	.	TRBD1	TGCGCCAGCAGCCATTCCAGGGGGCGTTTGAACACTGAAGCTTTCTTT	CASSHSRGRLNTEAFF
TRBJ2-7	TRBV11-2	.	.	TGTGCCAGCAGCTCCCCGGGCGCGGGTGACTCCTACGAGCAGTACTTC	CASSSPGAGDSYEQYF
TRBJ2-1	TRBV30	few	.	TGTGCCTGGAGTTCAAGGACTACGAACAATGAGCAGTTCTTC	CAWSSRTTNNEQFF
TRBJ2-5	TRBV6-6	.	TRBD2	TGTGCCAGCAGCACCGCCCCGGGACTAGCGGAAGAGACCCAGTACTTC	CASSTAPGLAEETQYF
TRBJ2-7	TRBV28	.	.	TGTGCCAGCACCTTCGCTAGCGCCGAGCAGTACTTC	CASTFASAEQYF
TRBJ1-5	TRBV6-5	few	.	TGTGCCAGCAGTTCGGTACAGGGCAATCAGCCCCAGCATTTT	CASSSVQGNQPQHF
TRBJ2-3	TRBV4-2	.	.	TGTGCCAGCAGCCAAGGGTGGAGCGGCACAGATACGCAGTATTTT	CASSQGWSGTDTQYF
TRBJ2-7	TRBV11-2	.	TRBD2	TGTGCCAGCAGCCCTTTAGCGGGAGGGGGGCCCTACGAGCAGTACTTC	CASSPLAGGGPYEQYF
TRBJ2-1	TRBV4-1	.	TRBD2	TGCGCCAGCAGCCAAGACGGGGGGAATGAGCAGTTCTTC	CASSQDGGNEQFF
TRBJ2-7	TRBV11-2	.	TRBD2	TGTGCCAGCAGCTCGACTAGCGGGCCCTCCTACGAGCAGTACTTC	CASSSTSGPSYEQYF
TRBJ2-1	TRBV28	.	.	TGTGCCGCCCAGGGGGGAGGAAAACTTTCGGATGAGCAGTTCTTC	CAAQGGGKLSDEQFF
TRBJ2-3	TRBV27	once	TRBD2	TGTGCCAGCAGTCCTAGCGGGGTCACAGATACGCAGTATTTT	CASSPSGVTDTQYF
TRBJ2-5	TRBV2	.	TRBD2	TGTGCCAGCAGTGAAGGGCTAGCGGTTGTCGATGGGGAGACCCAGTACTTC	CASSEGLAVVDGETQYF
TRBJ2-7	TRBV10-1	.	TRBD2	TGCGCCAGCAGTCCTAGCGGCCCCTACGAGCAGTACTTC	CASSPSGPYEQYF
TRBJ1-2	TRBV23-1	once	.	TGCGCCAGCAGTCGGCCGAACCGTTTTAACTATGGCTACACCTTC	CASSRPNRFNYGYTF
TRBJ1-2	TRBV11-3	.	TRBD1	TGTGCCAGCAGCTTAGGGCCGACAGGGAACTATGGCTACACCTTC	CASSLGPTGNYGYTF
TRBJ1-4	TRBV2	.	TRBD1	TGTGCCAGCAAAGGGGGCAGAGCCTACGAAAAACTGTTTTTT	CASKGGRAYEKLFF
TRBJ2-5	TRBV19	.	.	TGTGCCAGTAGTATGGGCGGGATCCAAGAGACCCAGTACTTC	CASSMGGIQETQYF
TRBJ2-5	TRBV11-2	.	TRBD1	TGTGCCAGCAGCCGCCGGACAGGGCGAGAGACCCAGTACTTC	CASSRRTGRETQYF
TRBJ2-7	TRBV6-5	few	TRBD1	TGTGCCAGCAGCCACGACAGGGGGTGGGAGCAGTACTTC	CASSHDRGWEQYF
TRBJ2-1	TRBV15	.	TRBD2	TGTGCCACCAGCAGAGGGGCTAGCGGGAGGGCCTACAATGAGCAGTTCTTC	CATSRGASGRAYNEQFF
TRBJ1-2	TRBV9	.	TRBD1	TGTGCCAGCAGCGCGGGGGGGACAGGGGCTGGCTACACCTTC	CASSAGGTGAGYTF
TRBJ1-2	TRBV28	.	.	TGTGCCAGCAGTTTTCCAGGGTATCAGGGCTACACCTTC	CASSFPGYQGYTF
TRBJ2-7	TRBV11-2	.	.	.	CASSFGPGQTSYEQYF
TRBJ1-2	TRBV28	.	.	TGTGCCAGCAGTTTATCTGGGGAGAACTATGGCTACACCTTC	CASSLSGENYGYTF
TRBJ1-2	TRBV27	once	TRBD1	TGTGCCAGCAGTTCCCTGGAGGCAGGGGGCAAAGGCTACACCTTC	CASSSLEAGGKGYTF
TRBJ2-4	TRBV28	.	TRBD2	TGTGCCAGCAGTCCCTCGGGAGGGGACATTCAGTACTTC	CASSPSGGDIQYF
TRBJ2-7	TRBV30	once	.	TGTGCCTGGAGTATGGGCTACTCCTACGAGCAGTACTTC	CAWSMGYSYEQYF
TRBJ1-2	TRBV19	.	TRBD1	TGTGCCAGTAGTATAAAACCGGGACAGGGGGTAAATGGCTACACCTTC	CASSIKPGQGVNGYTF
TRBJ1-6	TRBV11-2	.	TRBD1	TGTGCCAGCAGCCTGACCGGGACAGGGGATTCACCCCTCCACTTT	CASSLTGTGDSPLHF
TRBJ2-7	TRBV18	few	.	TGTGCCAGCTCACCCGGGACAGGGAATAGCGGGAGCTCCTACGAGCAGTACTTC	CASSPGTGNSGSSYEQYF
TRBJ2-1	TRBV4-1	.	TRBD2	TGCGCCAGCAGCCGACCGTTGGGAGGGACGGGCAATGAGCAGTTCTTC	CASSRPLGGTGNEQFF
TRBJ2-5	TRBV29-1	.	.	TGCAGCTTACTCGGGGGTCCGACCCAAGAGACCCAGTACTTC	CSLLGGPTQETQYF
TRBJ1-1	TRBV25-1	.	TRBD1	TGTGCCAGCAGTGATAGTGGGACAGGGAACACTGAAGCTTTCTTT	CASSDSGTGNTEAFF
TRBJ1-4	TRBV5-1	few	TRBD1	TGCGCCAGCAGCGGACAGGGAATCGGGAATGAAAAACTGTTTTTT	CASSGQGIGNEKLFF
TRBJ2-3	TRBV5-1	few	TRBD2	TGCGCCAGCAGCCCCGGACTAGCGGCTACTAGCACAGATACGCAGTATTTT	CASSPGLAATSTDTQYF
TRBJ1-2	TRBV28	.	.	TGTGCCAGCCAAACAGACAGTTATGGCTACACCTTC	CASQTDSYGYTF
TRBJ2-7	TRBV4-2	few	TRBD2	TGTGCCAGCAGCCAAGACGGGACTAGCGGAGCCTACGAGCAGTACTTC	CASSQDGTSGAYEQYF
TRBJ2-7	TRBV10-3	.	.	TGTGCCATCAGTGACCCCCAGATTCCACGGCAGTACTTC	CAISDPQIPRQYF
TRBJ2-7	TRBV27	few	.	TGTGCCAGCAGTTTATATCCGGGGTACGAGCAGTACTTC	CASSLYPGYEQYF
TRBJ2-2	TRBV10-2	.	TRBD1	TGCGCCAGCAGTGCGGGGACAGGGGGGACTACCGGGGAGCTGTTTTTT	CASSAGTGGTTGELFF
TRBJ1-2	TRBV19	.	.	TGTGCCAGTAGTATAATGGGCTCCGACACATATGGCTACACCTTC	CASSIMGSDTYGYTF
TRBJ1-3	TRBV6-1	.	.	TGTGCCAGCAGGGAGGGACTTTTAAACACCATATATTTT	CASREGLLNTIYF
TRBJ1-2	TRBV27	.	.	TGTGCCAGCAGTTCCCAGGGAAGGAATGGCTACACCTTC	CASSSQGRNGYTF
TRBJ2-1	TRBV5-1	.	.	TGCGCCAGCAGCTTCAGGGCAGACAATGAGCAGTTCTTC	CASSFRADNEQFF
TRBJ2-5	TRBV5-1	.	.	TGCGCCAGCAGCTTGGCAGAGGGCAGCACGAGACAAGAGACCCAGTACTTC	CASSLAEGSTRQETQYF
TRBJ2-5	TRBV28	.	TRBD1	TGTGCCAGCAGTTTCTCGACAGGGGGCAAAGAGACCCAGTACTTC	CASSFSTGGKETQYF
TRBJ1-5	TRBV7-9	.	.	TGTGCCAGCACCACAACTAACGGATTCGGGGGGTTGAGCAATCAGCCCCAGCATTTT	CASTTTNGFGGLSNQPQHF
TRBJ2-5	TRBV28	few	TRBD2	TGTGCCAGCAGTTTCCCACTTAAACGCCCGGGACTAGCGGAAGAAGAGACCCAGTACTTC	CASSFPLKRPGLAEEETQYF
TRBJ1-4	TRBV5-4	many	TRBD1	TGTGCCAGCAGTCAACAGGGGGCGCTTGAAAAACTGTTTTTT	CASSQQGALEKLFF
TRBJ2-7	TRBV18	.	TRBD2	TGTGCCAGCTCACCACCCGGGACTAGCGGGAGAGAGCAGTACTTC	CASSPPGTSGREQYF
TRBJ2-5	TRBV5-3	.	.	TGTGCCAGAAGCTTGGACGGCGGGCTAGCGCCGGAGACCCAGTACTTC	CARSLDGGLAPETQYF
TRBJ2-2	TRBV10-1	.	TRBD1	TGCGCCAGCAATCTGGGGACAGCTTACACCGGGGAGCTGTTTTTT	CASNLGTAYTGELFF
TRBJ1-5	TRBV7-9	.	.	TGTGCCAGCAGCCGAGATAGCAATCAGCCCCAGCATTTT	CASSRDSNQPQHF
TRBJ2-5	TRBV4-1	once	.	TGCGCCAGCAGCCAAGAAAGTAACAGGGAAGAGACCCAGCACTTC	CASSQESNREETQHF